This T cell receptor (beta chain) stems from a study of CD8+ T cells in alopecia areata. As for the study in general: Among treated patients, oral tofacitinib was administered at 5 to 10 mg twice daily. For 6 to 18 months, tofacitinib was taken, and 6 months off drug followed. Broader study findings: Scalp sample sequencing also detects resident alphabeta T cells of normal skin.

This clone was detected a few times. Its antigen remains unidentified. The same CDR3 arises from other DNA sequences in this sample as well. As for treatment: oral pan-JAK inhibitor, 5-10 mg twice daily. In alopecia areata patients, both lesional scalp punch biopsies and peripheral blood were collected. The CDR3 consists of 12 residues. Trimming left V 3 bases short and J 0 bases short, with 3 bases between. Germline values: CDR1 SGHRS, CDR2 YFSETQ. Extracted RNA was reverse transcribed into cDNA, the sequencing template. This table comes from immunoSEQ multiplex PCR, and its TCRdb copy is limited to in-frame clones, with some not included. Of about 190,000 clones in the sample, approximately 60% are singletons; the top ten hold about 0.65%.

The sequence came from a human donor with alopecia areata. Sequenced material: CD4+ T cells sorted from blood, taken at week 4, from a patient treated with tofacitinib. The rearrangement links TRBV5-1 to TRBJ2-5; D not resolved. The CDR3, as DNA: TGCGCCAGCAGCTCCAACCAAGAGACCCAGTACTTC. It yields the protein CASSSNQETQYF.